This T cell receptor (beta chain) is drawn from a study of lymphopenia after photon versus proton radiotherapy. Profiled with immunoSEQ multiplex PCR; TCRdb holds only in-frame clones, not every one. The repertoire includes over 25,000 clones, approximately 87% of them detected once, and around 15% sits in the top ten. CDR3 size: 15 residues. The V and J ends lost 6 bases and 0 bases, in that order; junction bases with no gene match: 6. Per germline, CDR1 SNHLY and CDR2 FYNNEI. This specimen consisted of peripheral blood, obtained from a patient treated with proton-based radiotherapy. The rearrangement joins TRBV2 to TRBJ2-3; 7 bases line up with TRBD1. This TCR derives from a woman in her seventies with pancreatic cancer. The DNA of the CDR3 is TGTGCCAGCAGCGGTGGGACAGCTAGCACAGATACGCAGTATTTT. Its translation: CASSGGTASTDTQYF.